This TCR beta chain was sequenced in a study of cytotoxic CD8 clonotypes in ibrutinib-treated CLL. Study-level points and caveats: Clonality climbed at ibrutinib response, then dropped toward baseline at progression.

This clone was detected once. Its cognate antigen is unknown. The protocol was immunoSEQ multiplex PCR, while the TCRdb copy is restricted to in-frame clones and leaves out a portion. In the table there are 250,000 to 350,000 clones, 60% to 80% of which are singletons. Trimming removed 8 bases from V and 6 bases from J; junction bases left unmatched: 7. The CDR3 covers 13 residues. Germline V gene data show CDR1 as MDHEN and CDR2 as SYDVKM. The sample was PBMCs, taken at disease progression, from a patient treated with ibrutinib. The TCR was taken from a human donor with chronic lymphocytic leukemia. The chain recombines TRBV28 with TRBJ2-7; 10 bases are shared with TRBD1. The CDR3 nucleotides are TGTGCCAGCCTGGGACAGGGGCTGGCCGAGCAGTACTTC. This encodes CASLGQGLAEQYF.